A few counts support the clone carrying this T cell receptor beta chain. V lost 3 bases, J lost 3 bases, and 12 bases lay in between. Germline loops: CDR1 SNHLY, CDR2 FYNNEI. The CDR3 extends over 15 amino acids. The data were produced by immunoSEQ multiplex PCR, yet TCRdb's version contains in-frame clones alone and is incomplete. The sample contains some 2.4 million clones, 80% to 95% of which appear only once. This sample was taken from a study of shared clonotypes between healthy human individuals. Study-level background: Per donor, CD8 memory used one plate, CD8 naive used two, CD4 memory used three and CD4 naive used three.

This TCR came from a man between 18 and 35 years old in good health. Some clones in this sample may be carry-over from other donors' samples. Specimen: naive CD4+ T cells from PBMCs. As to subset: CD45RA+ positively selected. This sequence joins TRBV2 and TRBJ1-5; D unclear. For the CDR3, the DNA is TGTGCCAGCAGTGACCCGCCTTACCACAATCAGCCCCAGCATTTT. This encodes CASSDPPYHNQPQHF.